In its sample, the clone carrying this TCR beta chain was seen a few times. A second PCR, run for roughly 6 to 11 cycles, used a sample-barcoded 5' primer plus a J-beta primer mix. TCRdb redid the calling of the 5' RACE reads with MiXCR, one entry per CDR3 protein. The table includes around 1,700,000 distinct CDR3 sequences, 25% to 30% detected once. The V end was cut by 5 bases, the J end by 1 base, with 22 bases between. Per germline, CDR1 MNHEY and CDR2 SMNVEV (reference sequence). The CDR3 contains 18 residues. These data are taken from a study of blood T cells in healthy people across ages. Sequenced sample: blood. This receptor was obtained from a woman aged 25 to 39 in good health. J is TRBJ2-3 and V is TRBV27, with D hard to call. CDR3 amino acids: CASSPLRVSWDGTDTQYF. The CDR3 nucleotides are TGTGCCAGCAGTCCCCTCCGGGTTTCGTGGGATGGCACAGATACGCAGTATTTT.